A selection of T cell receptor beta chains follows, all from one sample in a study of patients and donors after allogeneic stem cell transplantation. From the RT-PCR reads, TCRdb called clonotypes with MiXCR, one entry per CDR3 protein. The sample lists 400,000 to 450,000 distinct CDR3 sequences, around 16% occurring once. The source material was blood, either unsorted or a sorted T cell fraction (not recorded which). These receptors were collected from a human donor who was either an allogeneic HSCT recipient or a stem cell or donor lymphocyte infusion donor (not recorded which). It is not recorded whose cells these are; they may come from a transplant donor. The CDR3 runs from the conserved cysteine through the conserved F or W. Each record gives: J gene, clone size, D gene, V gene, CDR3 protein, CDR3 DNA. A D gene is named only where the DNA matches it firmly. The listing skips clone size in some rows; elsewhere it reads once, few, many or a size class.

>TRBJ2-1|many|-|TRBV12-3/TRBV12-4
CASSAMWQFF
TGTGCCAGCAGTGCAATGTGGCAGTTCTTC
>TRBJ2-7|-|-|TRBV18
CASSPGSRNEQYF
TGTGCCAGCTCACCAGGGAGTAGGAACGAGCAGTACTTC
>TRBJ2-2|few|TRBD1|TRBV5-1
CASRGGRTDTGELFF
TGCGCCAGCAGAGGGGGCAGAACGGACACCGGGGAGCTGTTTTTT
>TRBJ1-6|-|-|TRBV5-1
CASSLSGPSPLHF
TGCGCCAGCAGCTTGTCAGGACCTTCACCCCTCCACTTT
>TRBJ1-2|many|TRBD1|TRBV18
CASSPTGDGYTF
TGTGCCAGCTCCCCGACAGGGGATGGCTACACCTTC
>TRBJ1-1|few|-|TRBV25-1
CASSDHQLNREGHTEAFF
TGTGCCAGCAGCGATCACCAGCTAAACAGGGAGGGCCACACTGAAGCTTTCTTT
>TRBJ1-5|many|TRBD1|TRBV3-1
CASSHAGGNQPQHF
TGTGCCAGCAGCCATGCAGGGGGAAATCAGCCCCAGCATTTT
>TRBJ1-5|many|-|TRBV24-1
CATSQGSNQPQHF
TGTGCCACCAGTCAGGGTAGCAATCAGCCCCAGCATTTT
>TRBJ1-1|few|-|TRBV6-7
CASPEGGVANTEAFF
TGTGCCAGCCCCGAAGGGGGGGTCGCGAACACTGAAGCTTTCTTT
>TRBJ1-2|few|-|TRBV4-1
CASSQDLRGGSGYTF
TGCGCCAGCAGCCAAGATCTACGTGGAGGGAGTGGCTACACCTTC
>TRBJ1-2|few|-|TRBV5-4
CASSLAGQTYGYTF
TGTGCCAGCAGCTTGGCCGGACAGACCTATGGCTACACCTTC
>TRBJ2-3|many|-|TRBV12-3/TRBV12-4
CASSLTAIPSTDTQYF
TGTGCCAGCAGTTTAACGGCGATTCCTAGCACAGATACGCAGTATTTT
>TRBJ2-7|few|TRBD1|TRBV12-3/TRBV12-4
CASSRGQERGEQYF
TGTGCCAGCAGCCGGGGACAGGAACGAGGCGAGCAGTACTTC
>TRBJ2-2|few|TRBD2|TRBV20-1
CSAPSGKSGTGELFF
TGCAGTGCCCCTAGCGGAAAGAGCGGCACCGGGGAGCTGTTTTTT
>TRBJ2-1|few|-|TRBV7-7
CASSPGTHMASNEQFF
TGTGCTAGCAGCCCCGGGACACACATGGCTAGCAATGAGCAGTTCTTC
>TRBJ2-2|many|TRBD2|TRBV12-3/TRBV12-4
CASSFILAGGPAGELFF
TGTGCCAGCAGTTTCATCCTAGCGGGGGGGCCGGCCGGGGAGCTGTTTTTT
>TRBJ2-1|few|TRBD2|TRBV7-3
CASSSLGLAGDHNEQFF
TGTGCCAGCAGCTCCCTGGGACTAGCGGGGGACCACAATGAGCAGTTCTTC
>TRBJ2-2|-|-|TRBV28
CASRRLLGPNTGELFF
TGTGCCAGCAGGAGATTGTTGGGCCCGAACACCGGGGAGCTGTTTTTT
>TRBJ2-7|few|-|TRBV2
CASSEWLDGEQYF
TGTGCCAGCAGTGAATGGTTAGATGGCGAGCAGTACTTC
>TRBJ2-7|few|TRBD2|TRBV4-1
CASSQVPSGDYEQYF
TGCGCCAGCAGCCAAGTCCCTAGCGGGGACTACGAGCAGTACTTC
>TRBJ1-2|-|-|TRBV4-1
CASSQDPVANYGYTF
TGCGCCAGCAGCCAAGATCCAGTAGCTAACTATGGCTACACCTTC
>TRBJ2-1|-|TRBD1|TRBV2
CALPGQGYNEQFF
TGTGCCTTACCGGGACAGGGCTACAATGAGCAGTTCTTC
>TRBJ2-7|-|-|TRBV20-1
CSARDPGRVYEQYF
TGCAGTGCTAGAGATCCGGGCAGAGTCTACGAGCAGTACTTC
>TRBJ2-7|many|-|TRBV11-1
CASSRDGSYEQYF
TGTGCCAGCTCCCGGGACGGGAGTTACGAGCAGTACTTC
>TRBJ1-1|many|-|TRBV5-1
CASSLVGAGPETEAFF
TGCGCCAGCAGCTTGGTAGGAGCAGGACCGGAGACTGAAGCTTTCTTT
>TRBJ2-1|-|-|TRBV5-1
CASSLGTEFYEQFF
TGCGCCAGCAGCTTGGGGACGGAATTCTATGAGCAGTTCTTC
>TRBJ2-1|few|TRBD1|TRBV24-1
CATSDLGQGSYNEQFF
TGTGCCACCAGTGATTTAGGACAGGGGTCCTACAATGAGCAGTTCTTC